The 10 T cell receptor beta chains in this list originate from one sample, sequenced in a study of tissue T cells after allogeneic stem cell transplantation. Here immunoSEQ multiplex PCR was the method, and the copy in TCRdb shows in-frame clones only, minus some. Of about 1,700 clones detected, about 75% appear once; the ten largest clones hold around 20%. The sample here was tissue from the stomach, taken at autopsy. The receptors here all came from a female donor older than 55 with lung cancer.

The chain couples TRBV7-8 to TRBJ1-2; 7 positions agree with TRBD1. The CDR3 runs to 12 residues. Germline V gene data show CDR1 as SGHVS and CDR2 as FQNEAQ. The ends lost 5 bases at V and 7 bases at J; junction bases unmatched: 4. The CDR3 here is CASSIQGPGYTF. As DNA, the CDR3 is TGTGCCAGCAGCATACAGGGGCCTGGCTACACCTTC. Supplemented by reference TRBV7-8 and TRBJ1-2, the full variable domain reads GAGVSQSPRYKVAKRGQDVALRCDPISGHVSLFWYQQALGQGPEFLTYFQNEAQLDKSGLPSDRFFAERPEGSVSTLKIQRTQQEDSAVYLCASSIQGPGYTFGSGTRLTVV.

This chain uses TRBV4-3 with TRBJ1-6; 9 bases agree with TRBD1. Per germline, CDR1 LGHNA and CDR2 YSLEER. The length of the CDR3 is 17 residues. V lost 0 bases, J lost 4 bases, and 4 bases stayed unmatched. CDR3 protein: CASSQERDRVYNSPLHF. CDR3 nucleotide sequence: TGCGCCAGCAGCCAAGAACGGGACAGGGTATATAATTCACCCCTCCACTTT.

This clone turned up a few times. The chain carries TRBV19 and TRBJ2-1; the D is unclear. Deletions cut 3 bases from V and 6 bases from J, with 12 bases between. From germline, CDR1 is LNHDA and CDR2 SQIVND (reference sequence). This CDR3 spans 14 amino acids. In nucleotides, the CDR3 is TGTGCCAGTAGTATTAGGAGCGACGGCAATGAGCAGTTCTTC. This codes for CASSIRSDGNEQFF.

Only one count was recorded for this clone. The chain joins TRBV7-7 to TRBJ1-1; D unresolved. Germline V lookup: CDR1 SSHAT, CDR2 FNYEAQ (reference sequence). The CDR3 runs 13 residues. Between the trimmed V and J ends, which lost 1 base and 7 bases, there was a span of 10 bases. The CDR3 bases are TGTGCCAGCAGCTTAGTAGCGGGAAGTGAAGCTTTCTTT. Protein sequence: CASSLVAGSEAFF.

This chain uses TRBV6-2 or TRBV6-3 with TRBJ1-2; D is undetermined. CDR3 length: 15 amino acids. The V gene's germline CDR1 is MNHEY and CDR2 SVGEGT. With 2 bases removed from V and 4 bases from J, the gap between germline ends came to 14 bases. The CDR3 nucleotides are TGTGCCAGCAGTTACAATCAACAGCAATCCTATGGCTACACCTTC. Residues: CASSYNQQQSYGYTF.

V and J are TRBV6-5 and TRBJ1-2, with D possibly TRBD1 on 5 matching bases. CDR1 and CDR2 from the germline V gene are MNHEY and SVGAGI. V lost 2 bases and J 2 bases, leaving 6 bases between the germline ends. CDR3 length: 13 residues. DNA for the CDR3: TGTGCCAGCAGTTACGAGGGGAACTATGGCTACACCTTC. As protein: CASSYEGNYGYTF.

The genes are TRBV19 and TRBJ1-1, with D maybe TRBD1 (6 bases). The ends were cut back, 4 bases at V and 1 base at J, with 10 bases in the middle. In germline, CDR1 is LNHDA, CDR2 SQIVND (reference sequence). This CDR3 has 14 residues. The CDR3 sequence: CASSKTGTNTEAFF. The CDR3 DNA reads as TGTGCCAGTAGTAAAACAGGGACGAACACTGAAGCTTTCTTT.

The chain employs TRBV11-3 and TRBJ2-4; a weak D match, TRBD2 (6 bases). Between the trimmed V and J ends, which lost 0 bases and 6 bases, there was a span of 15 bases. The CDR3 covers 16 residues. The V gene's germline CDR1 is SGHNT and CDR2 YENEEA. The CDR3 sequence is CASSLESQYGGNIQYF. The CDR3 DNA sequence: TGTGCCAGCAGCTTAGAATCCCAATACGGGGGAAACATTCAGTACTTC.

This rearrangement joins TRBV5-1 to TRBJ2-3; 8 bases map to TRBD2. Per the germline V gene, CDR1 is SGHRS and CDR2 is YFSETQ. V dropped 1 base and J dropped 2; count of bases not matched to a gene: 6. This CDR3 is 16 amino acids long. The CDR3 region has the DNA TGCGCCAGCAGCTTGATGCCAGCGGGGGACACAGATACGCAGTATTTT. Protein sequence: CASSLMPAGDTDTQYF.

The DNA of the CDR3 is TGTGCCAGTAGTCCAAGAGGACTGCAAGAGACCCAGTACTTC. Amino acid sequence: CASSPRGLQETQYF. The chain joins TRBV19 to TRBJ2-5, with D possibly TRBD2 on 5 matching bases. The germline V and J ends were trimmed by 5 bases and 2 bases, with 12 bases remaining between them. The CDR3 contains 14 residues. Germline CDR1 is LNHDA and CDR2 is SQIVND (reference sequence).